This T cell receptor beta chain stems from a study of T cell repertoires in cytomegalovirus infection (dated by TCRdb to the late 2010s). Looking at the study overall: Because public TCR beta signatures pointed to carriage of CMV infection together with the matching HLA type, the HLA type of each donor mattered for the analysis.

CDR1 and CDR2 (LGHNA, YSLEER) derive from the germline V gene. Reading from cysteine to phenylalanine, the CDR3 counts 14 amino acids. The retained sequence is limited to the CDR3, 42 bases, with the frame set at the first base. V lost 0 bases and J lost 0 bases; the stretch between them is 6 bases long. Broad study findings and their caveats: Cumulative frequency of public TCR beta family members discriminated carriers of CMV infection plus the relevant HLA type in this cohort and an independent approximately 360-donor cohort. The ex vivo response was dominated by HLA-C-restricted CMV-specific TCR beta clonotypes, which also provided the single most frequent clonotype in two of eight donors.

The reads were generated on an Illumina HiSeq 1500. TCRdb itself trimmed the public reads at Q25 with fastp, ran MiXCR and retained productive beta chains. A single entry per CDR3 protein holds the most common genes and DNA from its merged rows. Present in this sample are some 100,000 distinct CDR3 sequences, about 25% of which were seen just once. 30% to 40% of the sample is held by the ten biggest clonotypes. To note about this clonotype: Its antigen is not yet known. Per-base qualities were not stored, and no clone one base away is much larger.

Specimen: CD8+ T cells from PBMCs. This sequence originates from a human donor in good health (CMV status not recorded). Some clones in this sample may be carry-over from other donors' samples. This receptor chain uses TRBV4-3 and TRBJ2-7; too little of a D gene remains to name it. The nucleotide sequence reads as follows: TGCGCCAGCAGCCAAGATATCGCCTCCTACGAGCAGTACTTC. This gives the protein CASSQDIASYEQYF.